This T cell receptor (beta chain) was obtained from a study of T cell repertoires in aging, cancer and after chemotherapy. The template was genomic DNA from peripheral blood, not RNA. Multiplex touch-down PCR with TRB-A/B primers amplified rearranged V-D-J TRB sequences. TCRdb passed the multiplex PCR reads through MiXCR, listing each CDR3 protein once. The table lists some 970 distinct CDR3 sequences, roughly 28% of them singletons. Study outcomes and limitations: Compared with age-matched healthy donors, untreated hematological or solid cancer patients showed higher blood TCR clonality. Rebound thymic output was suggested by rising median generation probability during chemotherapy in each cancer cohort.

This clonotype is labeled large. Its antigen remains unknown. The receptor comes from a human donor with a solid tumor. Sequencing input: blood.

The CDR3 region has the DNA TGCGCCAGCAGTCGACAGGTCTCCTACAATGAGCAGTTCTTC. It is translated as CASSRQVSYNEQFF. V is TRBV10-2 and J is TRBJ2-1; a possible D gene is TRBD1 (6 bases). Trimming removed 5 bases from V and 0 bases from J, with 8 bases in between. This CDR3 is built from 14 residues. Per the germline V gene, CDR1 is WSHSY and CDR2 is SAAADI.